This entry concerns a single T cell receptor beta chain. Its antigen is not known. These data are taken from a study of response to subunit inactivated influenza vaccine. Study results and caveats: Authors suggested few new T cells are recruited by each seasonal influenza vaccination.

One entry per CDR3 protein results from TCRdb running MiXCR on the RT-PCR reads. This table has more than 450,000 distinct CDR3 sequences, less than 10% appearing once. The CDR3 is 15 residues long. The V end lost 4 bases, the J end lost 0 bases, and 12 bases lay between the germline ends. Germline CDR1 MGHRA, CDR2 YSYEKL. V is TRBV4-1 and J is TRBJ2-5; maybe TRBD2 (6 bases). The TCR comes from a man aged 50 to 69 who received an inactivated influenza vaccine. The specimen was PBMCs from blood, collected around 25 months after vaccination. The CDR3 loop reads CASSLGTQYQETQYF. CDR3 DNA sequence: TGCGCCAGCAGCCTCGGGACTCAGTACCAAGAGACCCAGTACTTC.